These T cell receptor beta chains were read from a single sample in a study of blood T cell repertoires in COVID-19. Some clones are missing from TCRdb's copy, which holds only in-frame ones; the method was immunoSEQ multiplex PCR. This table holds 220,000 or so clones, about 90% found once. The sample consisted of PBMCs or T cells enriched from blood (not recorded which). These receptors originate from a man aged 25 to 40 who had been exposed to COVID-19. Both conserved end residues are part of each CDR3. The D gene is left open where the match is weak. Clone size is shown for a subset of rows, as once, few, many or a class of expanded clone.

clone size,J gene,D gene,V gene,CDR3 DNA,CDR3 protein
.,TRBJ1-1,.,TRBV4-3,TGCGCCAGCAGCCAAGATTGGGGGGCTGAAGCTTTCTTT,CASSQDWGAEAFF
.,TRBJ2-1,.,TRBV5-6,TGTGCCAGCAGCCCGGACTTAGCACTAGATCTCAATGAGCAGTTCTTC,CASSPDLALDLNEQFF
.,TRBJ2-2,.,TRBV19,TGTGCCAGTGGGCAAACGGGGGGCAACACCGGGGAGCTGTTTTTT,CASGQTGGNTGELFF
.,TRBJ2-3,.,TRBV21-1,TGTGCCAGCAGCTCGCGGGACAGAAACACAGATACGCAGTATTTT,CASSSRDRNTDTQYF
.,TRBJ2-3,TRBD2,TRBV10-3,TGTGCCACCTCAAGCGGGGGGCTGGCAGATACGCAGTATTTT,CATSSGGLADTQYF
once,TRBJ2-1,TRBD2,TRBV12-3/TRBV12-4,TGTGCCAGCAGTTTATGGGGGGGGGAGCAGTTCTTC,CASSLWGGEQFF
.,TRBJ2-1,TRBD2,TRBV5-6,TGTGCCAGCAGCTTCCGAGCGGGGGCTACTAATGAGCAGTTCTTC,CASSFRAGATNEQFF
.,TRBJ1-1,TRBD1,TRBV3-1/TRBV3-2,TGTGCCAGCAGCCACAACCCGGGACAGGGAGGGGAAGCTTTCTTT,CASSHNPGQGGEAFF
.,TRBJ1-2,TRBD1,TRBV5-1,TGCGCCAGCAGCTCCGGGACAGAGGGGAGAGGCTACACCTTC,CASSSGTEGRGYTF
.,TRBJ1-1,TRBD1,TRBV7-2,TGTGCCAGCAGGGCAAGGACAGGACTCCTTATGAACACTGAAGCTTTCTTT,CASRARTGLLMNTEAFF
.,TRBJ2-2,TRBD1,TRBV2,TGTGCCAGCGGGAACCGGGACAGGGGGGCCGGGGAGCTGTTTTTT,CASGNRDRGAGELFF
once,TRBJ2-3,.,TRBV5-1,TGCGCCAGCAGCTTGTCTCAGGGGTCGAAGGATACGCAGTATTTT,CASSLSQGSKDTQYF
.,TRBJ1-3,TRBD1,TRBV5-1,TGCGCCAGCAGCTTGGGTTCGACAGGGCCTGGAAACACCATATATTTT,CASSLGSTGPGNTIYF
.,TRBJ1-1,.,TRBV6-6,TGTGCCAGCAGCCCACCACTTCGCAGGGTGAACACTGAAGCTTTCTTT,CASSPPLRRVNTEAFF
.,TRBJ2-3,TRBD2,TRBV25-1,TGTGCCAGCAGTGAATTGGACGGGGGGGTCACAGATACGCAGTATTTT,CASSELDGGVTDTQYF
.,TRBJ1-1,.,TRBV5-4,TGTGCCAGCAGCCAAAAAACAGAGAACACTGAAGCTTTCTTT,CASSQKTENTEAFF
.,TRBJ1-2,TRBD1,TRBV4-1,TGCGCCAGCAGCCCGGGACAGCGTTCGTCTATAGGTTGGGGCTACACCTTC,CASSPGQRSSIGWGYTF
.,TRBJ2-5,.,TRBV29-1,TGCAGCGTTGACCCTCTGGAGACCCAGTACTTC,CSVDPLETQYF